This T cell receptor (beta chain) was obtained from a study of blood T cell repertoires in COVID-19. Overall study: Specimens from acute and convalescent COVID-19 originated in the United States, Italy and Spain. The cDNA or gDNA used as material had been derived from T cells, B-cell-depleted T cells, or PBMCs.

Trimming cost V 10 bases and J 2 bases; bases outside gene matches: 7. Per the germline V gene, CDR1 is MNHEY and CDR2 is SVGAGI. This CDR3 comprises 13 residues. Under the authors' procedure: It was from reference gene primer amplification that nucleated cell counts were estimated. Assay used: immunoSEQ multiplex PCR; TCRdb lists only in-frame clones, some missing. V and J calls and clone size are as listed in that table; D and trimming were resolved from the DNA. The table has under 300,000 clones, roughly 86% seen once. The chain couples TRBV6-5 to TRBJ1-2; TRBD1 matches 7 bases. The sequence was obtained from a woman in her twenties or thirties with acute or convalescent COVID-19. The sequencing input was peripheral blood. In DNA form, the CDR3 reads TGTGCCACCTCCCTGGGACAGAACTATGGCTACACCTTC. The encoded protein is CATSLGQNYGYTF.